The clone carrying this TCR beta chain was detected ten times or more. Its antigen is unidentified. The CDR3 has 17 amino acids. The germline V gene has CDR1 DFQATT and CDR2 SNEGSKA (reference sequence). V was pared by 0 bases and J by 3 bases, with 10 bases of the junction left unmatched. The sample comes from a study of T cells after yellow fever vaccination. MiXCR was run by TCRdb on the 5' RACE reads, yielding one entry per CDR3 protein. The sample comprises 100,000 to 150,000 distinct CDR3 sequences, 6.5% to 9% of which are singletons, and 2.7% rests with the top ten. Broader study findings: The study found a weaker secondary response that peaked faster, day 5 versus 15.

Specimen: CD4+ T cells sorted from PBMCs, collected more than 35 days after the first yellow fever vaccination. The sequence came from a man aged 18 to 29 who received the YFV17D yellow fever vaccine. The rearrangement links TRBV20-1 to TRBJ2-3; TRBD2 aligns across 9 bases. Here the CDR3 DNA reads TGCAGTGCTAGAGATGCGAGGGCGGGGGGGCTAACAGATACGCAGTATTTT. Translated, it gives CSARDARAGGLTDTQYF.